This T cell receptor (beta chain) was obtained from a study of T cells expressing NK-cell markers. TCRdb derives one entry per CDR3 protein from the 5' RACE reads, leaving out DNA. Reported are about 160,000 distinct CDR3 sequences; the ten largest clones contain 20% to 25%. Germline V gene lookup returns CDR1 MNHEY and CDR2 SMNVEV (reference sequence). The CDR3 is 16 residues long. The rearrangement uses TRBV27 and TRBJ2-3; TCRdb designates TRBD1, a call that cannot be tested without DNA. Sequencing was carried out using blood T cells: a sorted CD56 or NKG2C T cell subset, CD4+ or CD8+ T cells, or bulk PBMC T cells (not recorded which). This TCR came from a man aged 18-70 years in good health. CDR3 amino acids: CASSFPGGGAVDTQYF.